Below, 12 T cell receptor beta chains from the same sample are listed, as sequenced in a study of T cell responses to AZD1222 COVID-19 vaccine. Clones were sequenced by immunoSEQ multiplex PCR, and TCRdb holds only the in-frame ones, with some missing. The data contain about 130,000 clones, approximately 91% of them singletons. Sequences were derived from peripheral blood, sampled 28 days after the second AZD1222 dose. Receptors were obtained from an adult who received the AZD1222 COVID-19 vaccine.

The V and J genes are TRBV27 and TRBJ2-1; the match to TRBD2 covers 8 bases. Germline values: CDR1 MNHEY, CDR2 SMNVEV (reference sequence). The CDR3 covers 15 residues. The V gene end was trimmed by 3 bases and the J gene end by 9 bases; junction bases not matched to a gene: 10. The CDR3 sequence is CASSFSGTGFSEQFF. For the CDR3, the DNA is TGTGCCAGCAGTTTTAGCGGGACTGGTTTCAGTGAGCAGTTCTTC.

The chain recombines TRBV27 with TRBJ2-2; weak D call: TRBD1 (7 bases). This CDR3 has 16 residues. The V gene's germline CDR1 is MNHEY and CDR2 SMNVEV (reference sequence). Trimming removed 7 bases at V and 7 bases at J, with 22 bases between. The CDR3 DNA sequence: TGTGCCAGCACCCCGTCCACAGGGGAGGTATACGGGGAGCTGTTTTTT. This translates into CASTPSTGEVYGELFF.

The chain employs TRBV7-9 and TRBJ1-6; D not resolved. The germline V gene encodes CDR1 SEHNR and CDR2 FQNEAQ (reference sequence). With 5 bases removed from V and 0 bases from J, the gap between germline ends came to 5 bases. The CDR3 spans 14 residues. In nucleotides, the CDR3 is TGTGCCAGCAGCCAGAGCTCCTATAATTCACCCCTCCACTTT. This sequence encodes CASSQSSYNSPLHF.

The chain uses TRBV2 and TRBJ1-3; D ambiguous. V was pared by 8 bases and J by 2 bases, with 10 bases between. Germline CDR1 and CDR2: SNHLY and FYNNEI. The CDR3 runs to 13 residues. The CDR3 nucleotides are TGTGCCAGCCGACAATCGGCTGGAAACACCATATATTTT. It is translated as CASRQSAGNTIYF.

CDR3 nucleotides: TGTGCCAGCAGCTTAGTTACTAGCCTTGAGCAGTTCTTC. Translation: CASSLVTSLEQFF. The chain uses TRBV7-8 and TRBJ2-1; a possible D gene is TRBD2 (6 bases). Trimming stripped 1 base from V and 9 bases from J, with 10 bases between. This CDR3 comprises 13 residues. Germline CDR1 is SGHVS and CDR2 is FQNEAQ.

CDR3 nucleotides: TGTGCCAGCAGTTTATATTCGACGGGGAGCTCCTATAATTCACCCCTCCACTTT. Protein sequence: CASSLYSTGSSYNSPLHF. The chain has TRBV28 and TRBJ1-6, with D uncertain. Germline CDR1 MDHEN, CDR2 SYDVKM. Trimming cost V 1 base and J 0 bases, with 13 bases left between them. CDR3 length: 18 residues.

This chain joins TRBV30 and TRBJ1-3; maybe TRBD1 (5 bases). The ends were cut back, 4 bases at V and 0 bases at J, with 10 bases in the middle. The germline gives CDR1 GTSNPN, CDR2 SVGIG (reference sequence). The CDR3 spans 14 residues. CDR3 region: CAWTIGHSGNTIYF. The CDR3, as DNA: TGTGCCTGGACCATTGGACACTCTGGAAACACCATATATTTT.

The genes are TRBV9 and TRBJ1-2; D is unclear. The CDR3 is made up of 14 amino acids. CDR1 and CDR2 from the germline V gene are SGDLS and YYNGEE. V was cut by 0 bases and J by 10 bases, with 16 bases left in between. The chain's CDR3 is CASSVGGSGVYYTF. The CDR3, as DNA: TGTGCCAGCAGCGTAGGAGGCAGCGGTGTTTACTACACCTTC.

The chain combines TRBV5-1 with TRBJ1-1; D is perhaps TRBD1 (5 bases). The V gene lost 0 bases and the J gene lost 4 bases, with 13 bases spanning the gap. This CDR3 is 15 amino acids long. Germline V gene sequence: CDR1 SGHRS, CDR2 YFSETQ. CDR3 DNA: TGCGCCAGCAGCTTGGGTGGAGGGGCTGGCACTGAAGCTTTCTTT. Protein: CASSLGGGAGTEAFF.

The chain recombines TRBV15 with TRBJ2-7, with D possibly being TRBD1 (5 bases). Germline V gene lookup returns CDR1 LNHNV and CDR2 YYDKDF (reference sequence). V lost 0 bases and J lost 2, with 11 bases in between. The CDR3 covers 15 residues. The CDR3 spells CATSRDISRAYEQYF. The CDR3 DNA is TGTGCCACCAGCAGAGATATCTCCAGGGCCTACGAGCAGTACTTC.

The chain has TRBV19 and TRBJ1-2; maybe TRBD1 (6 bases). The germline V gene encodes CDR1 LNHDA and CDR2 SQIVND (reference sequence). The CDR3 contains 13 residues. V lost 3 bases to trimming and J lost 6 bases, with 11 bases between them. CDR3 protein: CASSISGVNGYTF. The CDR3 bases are TGTGCCAGTAGTATTTCAGGGGTCAATGGCTACACCTTC. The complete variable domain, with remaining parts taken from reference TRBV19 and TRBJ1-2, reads DGGITQSPKYLFRKEGQNVTLSCEQNLNHDAMYWYRQDPGQGLRLIYYSQIVNDFQKGDIAEGYSVSREKKESFPLTVTSAQKNPTAFYLCASSISGVNGYTFGSGTRLTVV.

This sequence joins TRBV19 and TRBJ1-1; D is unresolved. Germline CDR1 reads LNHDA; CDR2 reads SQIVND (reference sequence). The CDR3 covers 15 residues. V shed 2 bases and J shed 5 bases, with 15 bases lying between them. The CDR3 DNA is TGTGCCAGTAGTATAAACTCCGGGGTGGATACTGAAGCTTTCTTT. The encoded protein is CASSINSGVDTEAFF.